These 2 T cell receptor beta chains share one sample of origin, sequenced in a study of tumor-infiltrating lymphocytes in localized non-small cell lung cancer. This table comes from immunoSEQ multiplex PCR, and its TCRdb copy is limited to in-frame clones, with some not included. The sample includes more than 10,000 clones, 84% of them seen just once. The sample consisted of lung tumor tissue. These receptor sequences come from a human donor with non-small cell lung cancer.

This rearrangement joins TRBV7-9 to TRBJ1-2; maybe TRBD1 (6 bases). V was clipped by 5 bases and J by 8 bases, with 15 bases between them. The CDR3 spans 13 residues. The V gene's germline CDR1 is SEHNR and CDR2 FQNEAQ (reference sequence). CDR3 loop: CASSPPGGRGYTF. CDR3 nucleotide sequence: TGTGCCAGCAGCCCCCCGGGGGGCAGGGGCTACACCTTC.

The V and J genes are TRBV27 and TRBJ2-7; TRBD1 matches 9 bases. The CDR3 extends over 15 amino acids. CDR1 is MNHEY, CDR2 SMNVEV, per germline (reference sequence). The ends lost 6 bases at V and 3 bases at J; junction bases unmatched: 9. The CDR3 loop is CASRNPGQGNYEQYF. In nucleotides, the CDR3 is TGTGCCAGCAGAAATCCGGGACAGGGAAACTACGAGCAGTACTTC.